This T cell receptor beta chain was sequenced for a study of shared clonotypes between healthy human individuals. Clones were read by immunoSEQ multiplex PCR, and TCRdb kept only the in-frame ones, dropping some. The sample lists about 1 million clones; approximately 76% were seen once. The study drew all its donors from Caucasian adults living in Nashville, Tennessee. This CDR3 comprises 14 residues. With 4 bases clipped from V and 1 base from J, the junction kept 4 bases outside the gene matches. Germline values: CDR1 SGHRS, CDR2 YFSETQ. Sequenced: memory CD4+ T cells sorted from blood. Described subset: CD45RA-negative fraction. The rearrangement links TRBV5-1 to TRBJ2-5; the match to TRBD2 covers 7 bases. The TCR comes from a young man in good health. CDR3 nucleotides: TGCGCCAGCAGCGGGGGAGGGGCCCAAGAGACCCAGTACTTC. It translates to CASSGGGAQETQYF.